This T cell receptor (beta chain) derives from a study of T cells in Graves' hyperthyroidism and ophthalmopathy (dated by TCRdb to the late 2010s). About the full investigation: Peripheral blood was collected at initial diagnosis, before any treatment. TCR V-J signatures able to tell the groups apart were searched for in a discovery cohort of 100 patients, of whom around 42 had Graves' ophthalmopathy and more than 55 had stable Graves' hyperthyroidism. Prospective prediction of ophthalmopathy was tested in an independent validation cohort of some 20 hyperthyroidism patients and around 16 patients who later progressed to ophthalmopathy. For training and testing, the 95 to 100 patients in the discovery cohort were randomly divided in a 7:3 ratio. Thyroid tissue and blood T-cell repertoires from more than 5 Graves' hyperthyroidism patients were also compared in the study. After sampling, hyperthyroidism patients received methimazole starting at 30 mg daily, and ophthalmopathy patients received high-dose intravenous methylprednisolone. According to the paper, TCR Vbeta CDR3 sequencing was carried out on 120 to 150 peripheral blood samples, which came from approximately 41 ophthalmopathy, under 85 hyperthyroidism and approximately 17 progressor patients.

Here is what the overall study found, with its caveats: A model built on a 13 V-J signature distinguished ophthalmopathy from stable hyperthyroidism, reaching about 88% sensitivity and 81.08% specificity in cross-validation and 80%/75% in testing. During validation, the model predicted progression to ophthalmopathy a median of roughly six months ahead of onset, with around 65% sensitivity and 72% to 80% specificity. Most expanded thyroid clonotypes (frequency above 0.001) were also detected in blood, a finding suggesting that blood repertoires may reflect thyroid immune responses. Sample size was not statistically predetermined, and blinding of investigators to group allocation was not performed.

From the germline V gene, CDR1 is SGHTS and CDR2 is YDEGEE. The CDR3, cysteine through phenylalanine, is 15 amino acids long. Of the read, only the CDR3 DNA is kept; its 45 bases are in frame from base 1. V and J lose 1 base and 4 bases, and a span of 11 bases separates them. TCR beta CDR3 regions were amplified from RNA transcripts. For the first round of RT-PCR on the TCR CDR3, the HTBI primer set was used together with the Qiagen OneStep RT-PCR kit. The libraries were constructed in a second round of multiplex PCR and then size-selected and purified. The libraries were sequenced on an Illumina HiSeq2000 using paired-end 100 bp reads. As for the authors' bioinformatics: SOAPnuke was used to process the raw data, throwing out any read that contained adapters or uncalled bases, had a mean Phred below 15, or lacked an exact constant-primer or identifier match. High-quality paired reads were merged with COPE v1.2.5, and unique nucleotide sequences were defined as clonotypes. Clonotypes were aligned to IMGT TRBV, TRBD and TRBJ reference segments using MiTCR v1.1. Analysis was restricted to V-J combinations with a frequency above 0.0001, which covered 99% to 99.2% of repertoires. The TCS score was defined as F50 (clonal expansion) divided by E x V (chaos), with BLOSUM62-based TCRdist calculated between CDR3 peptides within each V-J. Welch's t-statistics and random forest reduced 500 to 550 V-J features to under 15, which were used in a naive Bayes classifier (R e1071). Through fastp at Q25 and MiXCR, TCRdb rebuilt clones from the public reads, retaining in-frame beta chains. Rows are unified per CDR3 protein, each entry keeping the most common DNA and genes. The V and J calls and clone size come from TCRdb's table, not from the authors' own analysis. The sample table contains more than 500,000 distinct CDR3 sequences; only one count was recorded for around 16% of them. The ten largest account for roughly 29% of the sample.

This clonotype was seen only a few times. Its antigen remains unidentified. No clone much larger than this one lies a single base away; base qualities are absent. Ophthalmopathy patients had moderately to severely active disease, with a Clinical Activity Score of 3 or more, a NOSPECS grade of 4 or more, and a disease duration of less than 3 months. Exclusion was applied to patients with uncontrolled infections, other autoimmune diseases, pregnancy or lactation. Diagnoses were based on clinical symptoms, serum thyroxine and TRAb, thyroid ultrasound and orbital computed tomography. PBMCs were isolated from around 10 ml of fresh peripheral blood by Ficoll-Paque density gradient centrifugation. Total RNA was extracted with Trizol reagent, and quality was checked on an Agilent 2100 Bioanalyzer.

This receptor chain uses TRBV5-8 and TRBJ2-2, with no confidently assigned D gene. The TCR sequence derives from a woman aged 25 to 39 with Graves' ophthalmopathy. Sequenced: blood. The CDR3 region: CASSLTVESTGELFF. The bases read TGTGCCAGCAGCTTGACCGTGGAATCCACCGGGGAGCTGTTTTTT.